Reported below is one T cell receptor (beta chain). As yet, its antigen is unknown. The V gene lost 1 base and the J gene lost 3 bases, with 13 bases spanning the gap. This CDR3 contains 16 residues. The data originate from a study of T cells after yellow fever vaccination. The study, taken as a whole, reports: Peaking faster, on day 5 versus 15, the secondary response was nonetheless weaker.

Synthesis of TCR cDNA relied on 5'RACE template switching, which attached a universal primer site and UMIs. TCRdb re-called the 5' RACE reads through MiXCR, storing one row per CDR3 protein. The table lists 500,000 to 550,000 distinct CDR3 sequences, roughly 22% of them singletons. The origin of this receptor is a man younger than 35 who received the YFV17D yellow fever vaccine. The sample in question was PBMCs, obtained approximately 22 days after the first yellow fever vaccination. The chain has TRBV12-3 or TRBV12-4 and TRBJ1-5; the D is unclear. As DNA, the CDR3 is TGTGCCAGCAGTTTAGGTCGTCGCAGCTACAATCAGCCCCAGCATTTT. It translates to CASSLGRRSYNQPQHF.